This TCR beta chain was recorded in a study of T-cell reconstitution after alpha-beta-depleted transplantation in children. On this clonotype itself: What it binds is unknown.

The TCRbeta library was prepared with unique molecular identifiers. MiXCR, applied by TCRdb to the PCR reads, yields one record per CDR3 protein. The sample contains about 16,000 distinct CDR3 sequences, roughly 7.8% of which appear only once. Germline CDR1 reads MDHEN; CDR2 reads SYDVKM. This CDR3 comprises 14 residues. Deletions cut 4 bases from V and 1 base from J, with 10 bases between. General observations from the study: Expanded graft clones numbering several hundred reportedly gave rise to alpha-beta T cells about two months after transplant. Newly produced T cells mostly provided counts and TCRbeta diversity after one year, as hyperexpanded clones declined.

Sequencing was performed on PBMCs, mostly from graft donor cells, taken 60 days after TCRalphabeta/CD19-depleted stem cell transplant. The receptor comes from a boy in the first two years of life who had a stem cell transplant for Wiskott-Aldrich syndrome, so the T cells may come from the graft donor. This chain links TRBV28 with TRBJ1-1, with D possibly being TRBD1 (5 bases). In DNA form, the CDR3 reads TGTGCCAGCAGTTGGCAGGGCCCGAACACTGAAGCTTTCTTT. It translates to CASSWQGPNTEAFF. Complete variable domain (other parts from reference TRBV28 and TRBJ1-1): DVKVTQSSRYLVKRTGEKVFLECVQDMDHENMFWYRQDPGLGLRLIYFSYDVKMKEKGDIPEGYSVSREKKERFSLILESASTNQTSMYLCASSWQGPNTEAFFGQGTRLTVV.